The 27 T cell receptor beta chains listed next were all sequenced from one sample in a study of blood T cell repertoires in COVID-19. The table came from immunoSEQ multiplex PCR; TCRdb's copy has only in-frame clones and leaves some out. The repertoire includes under 200,000 clones, roughly 80% of them detected once, and about 11% sits in the top ten. The sequencing input was PBMCs or T cells enriched from blood (not recorded which). The receptors shown here come from a man in his forties or fifties who had recovered from COVID-19.

This clone showed up just once. The CDR3 loop reads CSGGEGNTEAFF. DNA for the CDR3: TGCAGCGGTGGTGAGGGAAACACTGAAGCTTTCTTT. J is TRBJ1-1 and V is TRBV29-1; D gene uncertain. In germline, CDR1 is SQVTM, CDR2 ANQGSEA. V was pared by 7 bases and J by 2 bases, with 11 bases between. This CDR3 comprises 12 residues.

This clone was recorded a few times. The chain carries TRBV28 and TRBJ2-7; D is uncertain. The CDR3 sequence is 16 residues long. Deletions cut 3 bases from V and 4 bases from J, with 19 bases between. Germline CDR1 MDHEN, CDR2 SYDVKM. In DNA form, the CDR3 reads TGTGCCAGCAGTTTCGGGTCGGCAAGGCGAGATTACGAGCAGTACTTC. Protein product: CASSFGSARRDYEQYF.

This clone was recorded only once. V and J are TRBV7-8 and TRBJ1-5; possibly TRBD1 for D (6 bases). Germline V gives CDR1 SGHVS, CDR2 FQNEAQ. Deletions cut 5 bases from V and 1 base from J, with 15 bases between. This CDR3 spans 16 amino acids. The CDR3 coding sequence is TGTGCCAGCAGCGTTCACAGGGTAGGGAGCAATCAGCCCCAGCATTTT. Translated: CASSVHRVGSNQPQHF.

V is TRBV5-1 and J is TRBJ1-1; 7 bases are shared with TRBD1. The ends lost 0 bases at V and 0 bases at J; junction bases unmatched: 11. The CDR3 totals 18 residues. CDR1 and CDR2 (germline): SGHRS, YFSETQ. CDR3 coding DNA: TGCGCCAGCAGCTTGGGCGCTGGGGCAGGGGGGATGAACACTGAAGCTTTCTTT. Its protein is CASSLGAGAGGMNTEAFF.

V usage is TRBV29-1 and J usage is TRBJ1-5; possibly TRBD1 for D (6 bases). The V end lost 6 bases, the J end lost 0 bases, and 9 bases lay between the germline ends. The CDR3 is made up of 13 amino acids. Germline V CDR1 and CDR2: SQVTM, ANQGSEA. The CDR3 is CSVRTASNQPQHF. In DNA form, the CDR3 reads TGCAGCGTCCGGACAGCTAGCAATCAGCCCCAGCATTTT. Full variable domain (rest looked up from reference TRBV29-1 and TRBJ1-5): SAVISQKPSRDICQRGTSLTIQCQVDSQVTMMFWYRQQPGQSLTLIATANQGSEATYESGFVIDKFPISRPNLTFSTLTVSNMSPEDSSIYLCSVRTASNQPQHFGDGTRLSIL.

This chain uses TRBV4-2 with TRBJ1-4, with a tentative D call TRBD1 (5 bases). CDR3 size: 14 residues. Trimming took 1 base from V and 6 from J, leaving 9 bases between them. Germline assignment: CDR1 LGHNA and CDR2 YNFKEQ. The CDR3 nucleotides are TGTGCCAGCAGCCAAGGGACAAGAGATGAAAAACTGTTTTTT. Protein product: CASSQGTRDEKLFF.

This rearrangement joins TRBV4-1 to TRBJ1-5; weak D call: TRBD1 (5 bases). Germline assignment: CDR1 MGHRA and CDR2 YSYEKL. Trimming shortened V by 0 bases and J by 3 bases, and 9 bases separated the two germline ends. The CDR3 loop spans 15 amino acids. The CDR3 bases are TGCGCCAGCAGCCAAGATTCAGGGCCCAATCAGCCCCAGCATTTT. It codes for CASSQDSGPNQPQHF.

V and J are TRBV9 and TRBJ1-4; TRBD1 agrees at 8 bases. CDR3 size: 16 residues. Germline-derived CDR1 and CDR2 are SGDLS and YYNGEE. V gave up 3 bases and J gave up 3 bases; unmatched junction bases: 7. The CDR3 protein is CASSASRGPANEKLFF. DNA for the CDR3: TGTGCCAGCAGCGCATCCAGGGGGCCGGCTAATGAAAAACTGTTTTTT.

The chain carries TRBV19 and TRBJ2-7, with D possibly matching TRBD1 (6 bases). Germline CDR1 is LNHDA and CDR2 is SQIVND (reference sequence). The CDR3 runs to 14 residues. V dropped 9 bases and J dropped 0 bases, with 15 bases sitting between them. In DNA, the CDR3 is TGTGCCAGCAAAGACAGGCAGAGCTCCTACGAGCAGTACTTC. It codes for CASKDRQSSYEQYF.

V is TRBV18 and J is TRBJ2-7, with TRBD1 identical over 12 bases. The V gene's germline CDR1 is KGHSH and CDR2 LQKENI. V was pared by 3 bases and J by 6 bases, with 6 bases of the junction left unmatched. The CDR3 has 15 amino acids. The CDR3 nucleotides are TGTGCCAGCTCACCGGGACAGGGGGCGCCAAGCGAGCAGTACTTC. Its translation is CASSPGQGAPSEQYF. Based on the CDR3 plus reference TRBV18 and TRBJ2-7, the full variable domain is NAGVMQNPRHLVRRRGQEARLRCSPMKGHSHVYWYRQLPEEGLKFMVYLQKENIIDESGMPKERFSAEFPKEGPSILRIQQVVRGDSAAYFCASSPGQGAPSEQYFGPGTRLTVT.

The V gene is TRBV21-1, the J gene TRBJ2-3; the table's D gene call, TRBD2, was not cross checked with the DNA. TRBV21-1 is a recognized pseudogene. There are 15 residues in the CDR3. CDR3 nucleotides: TGTGCCAGCAGCATCGGACTACCCCACACAGATACGCAGTATTTT. It specifies CASSIGLPHTDTQYF.

V gene TRBV19 combines with J gene TRBJ1-6; 8 bases match TRBD1. Per germline, CDR1 LNHDA and CDR2 SQIVND (reference sequence). Unmatched junction bases numbered 9, after V lost 3 bases and J lost 5 bases. The CDR3 is made up of 17 amino acids. CDR3 sequence reads: CASSIIVGTGDNSPLHF. The CDR3, as DNA: TGTGCCAGTAGTATTATCGTCGGGACAGGAGATAATTCACCCCTCCACTTT.

The V and J genes are TRBV6-1 and TRBJ2-2; 12 nucleotides align to TRBD2. J gave up 6 bases and V 2 bases, and 13 bases lay outside the gene matches. Germline CDR1 MNHNS, CDR2 SASEGT. The CDR3 has 19 amino acids. The CDR3 DNA is TGTGCCAGCAGTGAAATTACCGGGACTAGCGGGCATACACCCGGGGAGCTGTTTTTT. Encoded protein: CASSEITGTSGHTPGELFF.

The sample holds one count of this clone. This chain links TRBV3-1 (or the pseudogene TRBV3-2) with TRBJ1-5; D possibly corresponds to TRBD1 (6 bases). Trimming removed 3 bases from V and 6 bases from J, with 27 bases in between. CDR1 and CDR2 (germline): LGHDT, YNNKEL (reference sequence). This CDR3 is built from 19 residues. The CDR3 is CASSQGPSGGLLSGQPQHF. The CDR3 bases are TGTGCCAGCAGCCAGGGACCCAGCGGGGGGCTGCTGAGTGGTCAGCCCCAGCATTTT.

This clone was recorded a few times. The chain recombines TRBV7-2 with TRBJ2-1, with 9 bases matching TRBD2. The CDR3 loop spans 17 amino acids. Germline V gene sequence: CDR1 SGHTA, CDR2 FQGNSA. The J segment lost 8 bases and the V segment lost 1 base, leaving 12 bases of the junction unmatched. The CDR3 is CASSLGRGTAGGDEQFF. The CDR3 nucleotides are TGTGCCAGCAGCTTAGGTAGAGGGACAGCGGGAGGCGATGAGCAGTTCTTC.

The gene calls are TRBV6-5 and TRBJ1-3, with D uncertain. The length of the CDR3 is 15 residues. The germline gives CDR1 MNHEY, CDR2 SVGAGI. V lost 6 bases and J lost 0, with 12 bases in between. Here the CDR3 reads CASSPDSNSGNTIYF. The CDR3 nucleotides read TGTGCCAGCAGCCCCGACTCCAACTCTGGAAACACCATATATTTT.

The chain has TRBV19 and TRBJ1-6, with 9 nucleotides matching TRBD1. J lost 7 bases, V lost 5 bases, and 9 bases had no gene match. Germline CDR1 reads LNHDA; CDR2 reads SQIVND (reference sequence). The CDR3 is made up of 16 amino acids. DNA of the CDR3: TGTGCCAGTAGTGCCGGGACAGGGACGGTGAATTCACCCCTCCACTTT. Protein: CASSAGTGTVNSPLHF.

The chain carries TRBV5-1 and TRBJ1-3, with 9 bases matching TRBD1. This CDR3 spans 16 amino acids. V was pared by 0 bases and J by 4 bases, with 5 bases of the junction left unmatched. Germline V lookup: CDR1 SGHRS, CDR2 YFSETQ. DNA of the CDR3: TGCGCCAGCAGCTTGGAACAGGGGGCGACGGGAAACACCATATATTTT. Protein sequence: CASSLEQGATGNTIYF.

This chain uses TRBV5-1 with TRBJ2-5; 8 positions agree with TRBD2. The CDR3 is made up of 16 amino acids. Germline trimming cut 0 bases from V and 4 bases from J; bases unmatched to any gene: 8. From germline, CDR1 is SGHRS and CDR2 YFSETQ. The CDR3 DNA reads as TGCGCCAGCAGCTTGGGGGTCCTAGCGGGTGGAGAGACCCAGTACTTC. Amino acids: CASSLGVLAGGETQYF.

This sequence joins TRBV5-1 and TRBJ2-3; D is perhaps TRBD1 (5 bases). The germline V gene encodes CDR1 SGHRS and CDR2 YFSETQ. Trimming stripped 7 bases from V and 5 bases from J, with 11 bases between. The CDR3 extends over 12 amino acids. The CDR3 DNA is TGCGCCAGCTCTGGGGCTGGAGATACGCAGTATTTT. It specifies CASSGAGDTQYF.

This clone was seen more than once but under ten times. The sample carries other DNA sequences with the same CDR3. The chain combines TRBV6-5 with TRBJ2-3, with 7 bases lining up with TRBD1. Trimming took 10 bases from V and 1 from J; bases not matched to a gene: 2. This CDR3 region has 12 residues. Germline V gene data show CDR1 as MNHEY and CDR2 as SVGAGI. CDR3 sequence reads: CATGQGTDTQYF. CDR3 coding DNA: TGTGCCACCGGACAGGGCACAGATACGCAGTATTTT.

This clone was observed a few times. The chain recombines TRBV2 with TRBJ1-4, with TRBD1 as a possible D gene (5 bases). Per the germline V gene, CDR1 is SNHLY and CDR2 is FYNNEI. The CDR3 runs 17 residues. V was clipped by 6 bases and J by 0 bases, with 17 bases between them. The CDR3 loop is CASRPLLQVATNEKLFF. CDR3 coding DNA: TGTGCCAGCAGGCCCCTTTTACAGGTTGCAACTAATGAAAAACTGTTTTTT.

The gene calls are TRBV10-3 and TRBJ2-1; unclear D gene. Germline CDR1 reads ENHRY; CDR2 reads SYGVKD. The CDR3 contains 11 residues. V lost 4 bases and J lost 8, with 6 bases in between. The CDR3 spells CAISASDEQFF. The CDR3 DNA is TGTGCCATCAGTGCGTCCGATGAGCAGTTCTTC.

The chain recombines TRBV18 with TRBJ1-2; TRBD1 aligns across 10 bases. The CDR3 runs to 16 residues. CDR1 and CDR2 from the germline V gene are KGHSH and LQKENI. V shed 4 bases and J 3 bases; nucleotides not matched to a gene: 8. The CDR3 reads CASSLSTGGSDYGYTF. Written as DNA, the CDR3 is TGTGCCAGCTCACTATCGACAGGGGGCTCGGACTATGGCTACACCTTC.

V usage is TRBV30 and J usage is TRBJ1-1, with no clear D. This CDR3 contains 18 residues. The V and J ends lost 0 bases and 1 base respectively, with 21 bases between them. The germline CDR1 and CDR2 sequences are GTSNPN and SVGIG (reference sequence). CDR3 coding DNA: TGTGCCTGGAGTGTAGCGACTGAAACCCCTTTATCGAACACTGAAGCTTTCTTT. Protein product: CAWSVATETPLSNTEAFF.

The gene calls are TRBV5-1 and TRBJ2-5, with TRBD2 matching over 14 bases. CDR3 length equals 17 residues. Germline CDR1 SGHRS, CDR2 YFSETQ. J gave up 4 bases and V 3 bases, and 8 bases lay outside the gene matches. The CDR3 DNA sequence: TGCGCCAGCAGCTCCGGGACTAGCGGGAGAGGCGGAGAGACCCAGTACTTC. This sequence encodes CASSSGTSGRGGETQYF.

The CDR3 loop reads CASSGLAGATDTQYF. The CDR3 DNA reads TGTGCCAGCAGCGGACTAGCGGGGGCCACAGATACGCAGTATTTT. The rearrangement uses TRBV5-4 and TRBJ2-3; 13 positions agree with TRBD2. CDR1 SGHNT and CDR2 YYREEE come from the germline V gene (reference sequence). The CDR3 is 15 amino acids. Unmatched junction bases numbered 1, after V lost 4 bases and J lost 2 bases.